What follows are 4 T cell receptor beta chains derived from one specimen sequenced in a study of T cell responses to AZD1222 COVID-19 vaccine. The table came from immunoSEQ multiplex PCR; TCRdb's copy has only in-frame clones and leaves some out. The data show 200,000 or so clones, 85% to 95% seen once. The sequencing here drew on peripheral blood, taken on day 0 of AZD1222 vaccination. The receptors were gathered from an adult in good health.

This sequence joins TRBV10-1 and TRBJ2-3; TRBD2 matches at 10 bases. Germline CDR1 reads WNHNN; CDR2 reads SYGVQD (reference sequence). The J segment lost 0 bases and the V segment lost 4 bases, leaving 4 bases of the junction unmatched. The CDR3 has 16 residues. In DNA form, the CDR3 reads TGCGCCAGCAGTGTAAGCGGGAGGGTTAGCACAGATACGCAGTATTTT. It is translated as CASSVSGRVSTDTQYF.

The V gene is TRBV19, the J gene TRBJ2-4; perhaps D is TRBD1 or TRBD2 (5 bases each). The germline V gene has CDR1 LNHDA and CDR2 SQIVND (reference sequence). CDR3 length: 15 amino acids. V lost 5 bases, J lost 0 bases, and 11 bases lay in between. The CDR3 loop reads CASSSGTIAKNIQYF. The CDR3 DNA is TGTGCCAGTAGTTCAGGGACGATAGCCAAAAACATTCAGTACTTC.

The J gene is TRBJ1-5, the V gene TRBV6-5; tentatively, D is TRBD1 (5 bases). Looked up from germline, CDR1 is MNHEY and CDR2 is SVGAGI. The CDR3 extends over 13 amino acids. V lost 6 bases, J lost 3 bases, and 9 bases lay in between. CDR3 bases: TGTGCCAGCAGGCCGACAGTCAATCAGCCCCAGCATTTT. It codes for CASRPTVNQPQHF.

This rearrangement joins TRBV28 to TRBJ1-5; TRBD1 agrees at 9 bases. The CDR3 is 14 residues long. The V gene's germline CDR1 is MDHEN and CDR2 SYDVKM. J gave up 3 bases and V 5 bases, and 2 bases lay outside the gene matches. The CDR3 loop is CASSGQGNNQPQHF. The CDR3 DNA reads as TGTGCCAGCAGTGGACAGGGGAACAATCAGCCCCAGCATTTT.